Below are 14 T cell receptor beta chains sequenced from a single sample in a study of blood T cell repertoires in COVID-19. Only in-frame clones appear in the TCRdb table, and some are missing; sequencing was by immunoSEQ multiplex PCR. This table holds over 400,000 clones, 75% to 90% found once. The sequencing input was PBMCs or T cells enriched from blood (not recorded which). Receptors were obtained from a woman aged 60-70 years who had recovered from COVID-19.

The chain combines TRBV25-1 with TRBJ1-2; no clear D. The germline V gene has CDR1 MGHDK and CDR2 SYGVNS. The CDR3 consists of 14 residues. The V end was cut by 1 base, the J end by 4 bases, with 10 bases between. CDR3 in DNA: TGTGCCAGCAGTGAATCCGGCGCGGGCTATGGCTACACCTTC. It is translated as CASSESGAGYGYTF.

This sequence joins TRBV5-1 and TRBJ2-7; 9 bases agree with TRBD1. Germline V gives CDR1 SGHRS, CDR2 YFSETQ. V lost 4 bases to trimming and J lost 2 bases; unmatched junction nucleotides: 4. The CDR3 has 14 amino acids. The CDR3 spells CASSGTGITYEQYF. The CDR3 DNA reads TGCGCCAGCAGCGGGACAGGGATCACCTACGAGCAGTACTTC. The variable domain in full, completed from reference TRBV5-1 and TRBJ2-7, reads KAGVTQTPRYLIKTRGQQVTLSCSPISGHRSVSWYQQTPGQGLQFLFEYFSETQRNKGNFPGRFSGRQFSNSRSEMNVSTLELGDSALYLCASSGTGITYEQYFGPGTRLTVT.

The CDR3 DNA is TGTGCCAGCAGTCCTCGGGACTTGAACACCGGGGAGCTGTTTTTT. Its protein is CASSPRDLNTGELFF. The chain carries TRBV27 and TRBJ2-2; D possibly corresponds to TRBD2 (6 bases). Trimming shortened V by 5 bases and J by 1 base, and 11 bases separated the two germline ends. Per the germline V gene, CDR1 is MNHEY and CDR2 is SMNVEV (reference sequence). This CDR3 region has 15 residues.

The chain combines TRBV29-1 with TRBJ1-4; D not certain. V shed 5 bases and J shed 4 bases, with 5 bases lying between them. The CDR3 has 11 amino acids. Per the germline V gene, CDR1 is SQVTM and CDR2 is ANQGSEA. The CDR3 DNA reads TGCAGCGTTAGCCTTAATGAAAAACTGTTTTTT. It is translated as CSVSLNEKLFF.

V and J are TRBV9 and TRBJ2-5, with 9 bases matching TRBD2. This CDR3 is 16 amino acids long. The V segment lost 0 bases and the J segment 1 base; nucleotides outside the gene matches: 4. CDR1 SGDLS and CDR2 YYNGEE come from the germline V gene. CDR3 region: CASSVGGGGVQETQYF. The CDR3 coding sequence is TGTGCCAGCAGCGTAGGTGGCGGGGGGGTCCAAGAGACCCAGTACTTC.

This sequence joins TRBV24-1 and TRBJ2-1; 8 bases align to TRBD1. V was clipped by 3 bases and J by 2 bases; unmatched bases: 5. This CDR3 has 16 residues. Germline CDR1 and CDR2: KGHDR and SFDVKD. CDR3 nucleotides: TGTGCCACCAGTGATCCGACAGGGGAACCCTACAATGAGCAGTTCTTC. This codes for CATSDPTGEPYNEQFF.

The chain employs TRBV5-5 and TRBJ1-1; D is ambiguous. The CDR3 covers 13 residues. Trimming stripped 2 bases from V and 1 base from J, with 6 bases between. CDR1 SGHKS and CDR2 YYEKEE come from the germline V gene (reference sequence). DNA of the CDR3: TGTGCCAGCAGCTTCCACACGAACACTGAAGCTTTCTTT. This sequence encodes CASSFHTNTEAFF. Looking up the rest from reference TRBV5-5 and TRBJ1-1 gives the full variable domain: DAGVTQSPTHLIKTRGQQVTLRCSPISGHKSVSWYQQVLGQGPQFIFQYYEKEERGRGNFPDRFSARQFPNYSSELNVNALLLGDSALYLCASSFHTNTEAFFGQGTRLTVV.

The V call is TRBV5-6, the J call TRBJ2-1; possible D gene TRBD2, 5 bases. Germline assignment: CDR1 SGHDT and CDR2 YYEEEE. There are 16 residues in the CDR3. V gave up 4 bases and J gave up 0 bases, with 14 bases separating them. CDR3 DNA: TGTGCCAGCAGCGCCGGAGGCCGGTTCTCCTACAATGAGCAGTTCTTC. Encoded protein: CASSAGGRFSYNEQFF.

The CDR3 spells CASSLETSGVADTQYF. In DNA form, the CDR3 reads TGCGCCAGCAGCTTGGAAACTAGCGGGGTTGCAGATACGCAGTATTTT. The rearrangement links TRBV5-1 to TRBJ2-3; 10 bases fit TRBD2. J was trimmed by 4 bases and V by 0 bases; bases with no gene match: 5. The CDR3 consists of 16 residues. The germline gives CDR1 SGHRS, CDR2 YFSETQ.

V is TRBV7-8 and J is TRBJ2-1; 7 bases are a match to TRBD1. After removal of 3 bases from V and 0 bases from J, the junction contained 2 bases not matched to a gene. Per the germline V gene, CDR1 is SGHVS and CDR2 is FQNEAQ. The CDR3 runs 15 residues. The DNA for the CDR3 is TGTGCCAGCAGCTTCCGGGACAGCTCCTACAATGAGCAGTTCTTC. It yields the protein CASSFRDSSYNEQFF.

V gene TRBV20-1 combines with J gene TRBJ1-2, with D perhaps TRBD1 (5 bases). Trimming pared 7 bases from V and 5 bases from J, leaving 11 bases between. This CDR3 spans 11 amino acids. Germline V CDR1 and CDR2: DFQATT, SNEGSKA (reference sequence). The chain's CDR3 is CSVIQGYGYTF. CDR3 DNA sequence: TGCAGTGTCATTCAGGGTTATGGCTACACCTTC.

This chain links TRBV19 with TRBJ1-5; D perhaps matches TRBD1 (5 bases). CDR3 length equals 17 residues. In germline, CDR1 is LNHDA, CDR2 SQIVND (reference sequence). Deletions cut 1 base from V and 4 bases from J, with 17 bases between. CDR3 protein: CASSIAIGGAANQPQHF. The CDR3 DNA reads as TGTGCCAGTAGTATAGCTATAGGTGGGGCGGCGAATCAGCCCCAGCATTTT.

The chain links TRBV10-1 to TRBJ1-1, with 8 bases identical to TRBD1. From germline, CDR1 is WNHNN and CDR2 SYGVQD (reference sequence). Trimming took 4 bases from V and 5 from J; bases not matched to a gene: 0. The CDR3 sequence is 12 residues long. Here the CDR3 reads CASSGQGTEAFF. The CDR3 DNA is TGCGCCAGCAGTGGACAGGGGACTGAAGCTTTCTTT.

V usage is TRBV11-2 and J usage is TRBJ2-7; TRBD2 might be the D (5 bases). V lost 3 bases, J lost 2 bases, and 11 bases lay in between. The germline CDR1 and CDR2 sequences are SGHAT and FQNNGV. The CDR3 has 14 amino acids. CDR3 sequence reads: CASSLGYGAYEQYF. In DNA form, the CDR3 reads TGTGCCAGCAGCTTGGGGTACGGGGCCTACGAGCAGTACTTC. Using reference TRBV11-2 and TRBJ2-7 for the parts outside the CDR3, the full variable domain is EAGVAQSPRYKIIEKRQSVAFWCNPISGHATLYWYQQILGQGPKLLIQFQNNGVVDDSQLPKDRFSAERLKGVDSTLKIQPAKLEDSAVYLCASSLGYGAYEQYFGPGTRLTVT.